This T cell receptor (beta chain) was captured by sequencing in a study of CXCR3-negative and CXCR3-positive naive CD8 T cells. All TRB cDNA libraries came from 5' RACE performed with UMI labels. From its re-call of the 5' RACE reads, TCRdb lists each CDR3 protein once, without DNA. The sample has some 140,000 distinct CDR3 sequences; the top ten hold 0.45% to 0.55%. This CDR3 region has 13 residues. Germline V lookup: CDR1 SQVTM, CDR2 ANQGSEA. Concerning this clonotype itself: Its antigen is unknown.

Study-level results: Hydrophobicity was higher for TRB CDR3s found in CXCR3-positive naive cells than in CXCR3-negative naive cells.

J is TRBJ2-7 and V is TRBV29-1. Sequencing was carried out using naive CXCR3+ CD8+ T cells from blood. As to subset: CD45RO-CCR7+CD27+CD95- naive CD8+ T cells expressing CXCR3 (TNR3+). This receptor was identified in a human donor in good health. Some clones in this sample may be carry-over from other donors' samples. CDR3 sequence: CSVVGIVGYEQYF.